The 20 T cell receptor beta chains below were found in one sample sequenced in a study of shared clonotypes between healthy human individuals. Profiled with immunoSEQ multiplex PCR; TCRdb holds only in-frame clones, not every one. The table lists roughly 1 million clones, 75% to 80% of them singletons. Sequencing was carried out using memory CD4+ T cells from PBMCs. The sample's subset: CD45RA-negative fraction. The receptors originated from a man aged 18 to 30 in good health. Some clones in this sample may be carry-over from other donors' samples.

V is TRBV4-1 and J is TRBJ2-1, with D possibly TRBD1 on 6 matching bases. V was pared by 0 bases and J by 3 bases, with 12 bases between. The CDR3 contains 16 residues. The germline V gene encodes CDR1 MGHRA and CDR2 YSYEKL. The CDR3 spells CASSQDWTTGYNEQFF. The CDR3 nucleotides read TGCGCCAGCAGCCAAGATTGGACGACAGGCTACAATGAGCAGTTCTTC.

The chain links TRBV19 to TRBJ2-3; D might be TRBD1 or TRBD2, each matching 5 bases. The ends were cut back, 4 bases at V and 1 base at J, with 12 bases in the middle. The CDR3 covers 15 residues. The germline V gene has CDR1 LNHDA and CDR2 SQIVND (reference sequence). The CDR3 DNA follows: TGTGCCAGTAGTAAGGGGAGTGGGGGCACAGATACGCAGTATTTT. This codes for CASSKGSGGTDTQYF.

The chain employs TRBV5-5 and TRBJ2-1, with a tentative D call TRBD1 (5 bases). CDR1 SGHKS and CDR2 YYEKEE come from the germline V gene (reference sequence). The CDR3 has 15 residues. V gave up 2 bases and J gave up 0 bases, with 9 bases separating them. CDR3 nucleotide sequence: TGTGCCAGCAGCTTTGGCCAGGGCTCCTACAATGAGCAGTTCTTC. It specifies CASSFGQGSYNEQFF.

This rearrangement joins TRBV29-1 to TRBJ2-3; TRBD2 matches at 9 bases. Germline-derived CDR1 and CDR2 are SQVTM and ANQGSEA. The CDR3 spans 13 residues. Losses at the gene ends were 6 bases for V and 4 bases for J; bases not matched to a gene: 5. The CDR3 DNA follows: TGCAGCGTGATAGCGGGAGAGTCAGATACGCAGTATTTT. It encodes CSVIAGESDTQYF.

The V and J genes are TRBV19 and TRBJ1-1; D is ambiguous. Germline lookup yields CDR1 LNHDA and CDR2 SQIVND (reference sequence). The CDR3 spans 12 residues. V lost 3 bases, J lost 11 bases, and 13 bases lay in between. CDR3 in DNA: TGTGCCAGTAGTATGGATCGGGGTTCCGCTTTCTTT. Translated, it gives CASSMDRGSAFF.

The table lists this clone with a count of one. J is TRBJ2-1 and V is TRBV9; 7 nucleotides agree with TRBD2. Germline V gene lookup returns CDR1 SGDLS and CDR2 YYNGEE. V was clipped by 4 bases and J by 10 bases; unmatched bases: 14. The CDR3 is 15 amino acids. CDR3 loop: CASSSHGGRIGEQFF. CDR3 sequence (DNA): TGTGCCAGCAGCTCTCACGGCGGGAGAATAGGCGAGCAGTTCTTC.

With regard to this clone: Different DNA sequences within this sample yield the same CDR3. The V gene is TRBV5-1, the J gene TRBJ2-7; 13 bases are a match to TRBD2. This CDR3 has 14 residues. J gave up 2 bases and V 7 bases, and 3 bases lay outside the gene matches. Germline loops: CDR1 SGHRS, CDR2 YFSETQ. DNA for the CDR3: TGCGCCAGCTCACTAGCGGGAGGGCCCTACGAGCAGTACTTC. Translating gives CASSLAGGPYEQYF.

Remarks on this clone: Other DNA sequences in this specimen translate into the identical CDR3. CDR3 nucleotides: TGTGCCAGCAGCTTGCCCCAAGAGACCCAGTACTTC. Protein: CASSLPQETQYF. The rearrangement links TRBV5-4 to TRBJ2-5; D unresolved. The CDR3 extends over 12 amino acids. Trimming removed 1 base at V and 1 base at J, with 2 bases between. The germline V gene encodes CDR1 SGHNT and CDR2 YYREEE (reference sequence).

This clone was observed once. This chain uses TRBV6-1 with TRBJ2-1; D uncertain. The ends were cut back, 2 bases at V and 9 bases at J, with 11 bases in the middle. CDR3 length: 13 residues. Germline V gene sequence: CDR1 MNHNS, CDR2 SASEGT. The CDR3 region has the DNA TGTGCCAGCAGTGAAAATAGGGTGACTGAGCAGTTCTTC. Translating it yields CASSENRVTEQFF.

V is TRBV10-3 and J is TRBJ2-5; no firm D call. The germline V and J ends were trimmed by 4 bases and 2 bases, with 8 bases remaining between them. Per germline, CDR1 ENHRY and CDR2 SYGVKD. The CDR3 loop spans 13 amino acids. The CDR3 here is CAISVSWQETQYF. The CDR3 DNA reads TGTGCCATCAGTGTAAGCTGGCAAGAGACCCAGTACTTC.

The V gene is TRBV9, the J gene TRBJ2-1, with D maybe TRBD1 (6 bases). The CDR3 consists of 16 residues. Germline V gives CDR1 SGDLS, CDR2 YYNGEE. V lost 3 bases and J lost 0, with 13 bases in between. For the CDR3, the DNA is TGTGCCAGCAGCGCCTCAGGCAGGGGCTCCTACAATGAGCAGTTCTTC. This encodes CASSASGRGSYNEQFF.

The J gene is TRBJ2-3, the V gene TRBV5-1; the match to TRBD1 covers 9 bases. CDR3 length: 13 amino acids. With 9 bases clipped from V and 2 bases from J, the junction kept 4 bases outside the gene matches. CDR1 is SGHRS and CDR2 is YFSETQ in the germline V gene. The CDR3 DNA follows: TGCGCCACCAGGACAGGGGTCACAGATACGCAGTATTTT. It encodes CATRTGVTDTQYF. The full variable domain, rest sourced from reference TRBV5-1 and TRBJ2-3, is KAGVTQTPRYLIKTRGQQVTLSCSPISGHRSVSWYQQTPGQGLQFLFEYFSETQRNKGNFPGRFSGRQFSNSRSEMNVSTLELGDSALYLCATRTGVTDTQYFGPGTRLTVL.

The V gene is TRBV9, the J gene TRBJ2-7; TRBD1 matches at 9 bases. The germline gives CDR1 SGDLS, CDR2 YYNGEE. Unmatched junction bases numbered 6, after V lost 1 base and J lost 4 bases. The CDR3 is made up of 15 amino acids. The CDR3 here is CASSVSDRGFYEQYF. The CDR3 bases are TGTGCCAGCAGCGTATCGGACAGGGGTTTTTACGAGCAGTACTTC.

V and J are TRBV7-2 and TRBJ2-3; D is tentatively TRBD1 or TRBD2 (5 bases each). The CDR3 covers 14 residues. The V gene's germline CDR1 is SGHTA and CDR2 FQGNSA. Trimming removed 0 bases at V and 6 bases at J, with 10 bases between. The CDR3 DNA reads as TGTGCCAGCAGCTTAGCCTGGGGCGGGGATACGCAGTATTTT. It yields the protein CASSLAWGGDTQYF.

V and J are TRBV7-2 and TRBJ1-2, with 7 positions matching TRBD1. Trimming took 7 bases from V and 7 from J; bases not matched to a gene: 15. CDR1 is SGHTA, CDR2 FQGNSA, per germline. The CDR3 has 15 residues. The CDR3 is CASTSTDYRGGGYTF. The CDR3 DNA follows: TGTGCCAGCACCTCGACGGACTACAGGGGTGGTGGCTACACCTTC.

The chain is built from TRBV5-4 and TRBJ1-2; D is unclear. The V gene's germline CDR1 is SGHNT and CDR2 YYREEE (reference sequence). The V end lost 2 bases, the J end lost 7 bases, and 12 bases lay between the germline ends. The CDR3 runs to 13 residues. Here the CDR3 reads CASSFAQDGGYTF. CDR3 DNA sequence: TGTGCCAGCAGCTTTGCCCAAGACGGTGGCTACACCTTC.

The count of this clone is one. The chain has TRBV30 and TRBJ1-1; maybe TRBD1 (5 bases). The CDR3 loop spans 14 amino acids. CDR1 and CDR2 (germline): GTSNPN, SVGIG (reference sequence). V was clipped by 0 bases and J by 4 bases, with 12 bases between them. The CDR3 loop reads CAWSVGGASTEAFF. CDR3 coding DNA: TGTGCCTGGAGTGTCGGGGGAGCGAGCACTGAAGCTTTCTTT.

A single count supports this clone. V usage is TRBV28 and J usage is TRBJ1-1; D not certain. Germline V CDR1 and CDR2: MDHEN, SYDVKM. The CDR3 consists of 12 residues. V was clipped by 6 bases and J by 2 bases, with 7 bases between them. CDR3 in amino acids: CASREFNTEAFF. CDR3 DNA: TGTGCCAGCAGGGAATTTAACACTGAAGCTTTCTTT.

In regard to this clone: The sample holds other DNA sequences that translate to the same CDR3. J is TRBJ2-7 and V is TRBV28; D uncertain. Germline V gene data show CDR1 as MDHEN and CDR2 as SYDVKM. V was shortened by 4 bases and J by 0 bases, with 4 bases between the two germline ends. There are 12 residues in the CDR3. CDR3 residues: CASSSPSYEQYF. Written as DNA, the CDR3 is TGTGCCAGCAGTTCCCCCTCCTACGAGCAGTACTTC.

The genes are TRBV27 and TRBJ2-7; D is undetermined. The germline V and J ends were trimmed by 7 bases and 3 bases, with 19 bases remaining between them. The CDR3 is 15 amino acids. Per the germline V gene, CDR1 is MNHEY and CDR2 is SMNVEV (reference sequence). CDR3 DNA: TGTGCCAGCACCTTAAGGTACGGGTACGGCTACGAGCAGTACTTC. Its protein product is CASTLRYGYGYEQYF.